This T cell receptor beta chain was observed in a study of early T cells in non-severe SARS-CoV-2 infection. Study overall: Alpha and beta chains were unpaired, from unsorted whole-blood bulk RNA. Overall study findings and caveats: VDJdb matching, biased toward anti-spike CD8 responses, missed private and CD4 specificities.

In its sample, this clonotype was seen many times. Its cognate antigen is unknown. Separate cDNA molecules each had unique molecular identifiers attached to them. TCRdb re-called the 5' RACE reads with MiXCR, one entry per CDR3 protein. The sample includes tens of thousands of distinct CDR3 sequences, approximately 9.9% of them seen just once. Trimming cost V 0 bases and J 1 base, with 20 bases left between them. From germline, CDR1 is DFQATT and CDR2 SNEGSKA (reference sequence). The CDR3 runs 18 residues. Sequences were obtained from whole blood. The origin of this receptor is an adult who was a healthcare worker with PCR-confirmed SARS-CoV-2 infection or an uninfected control (not recorded which). This chain links TRBV20-1 with TRBJ2-3; D unclear. DNA of the CDR3: TGCAGTGCTAGAGATAGTGCCCTTGGGGATCACCGCACAGATACGCAGTATTTT. Translation gives CSARDSALGDHRTDTQYF.